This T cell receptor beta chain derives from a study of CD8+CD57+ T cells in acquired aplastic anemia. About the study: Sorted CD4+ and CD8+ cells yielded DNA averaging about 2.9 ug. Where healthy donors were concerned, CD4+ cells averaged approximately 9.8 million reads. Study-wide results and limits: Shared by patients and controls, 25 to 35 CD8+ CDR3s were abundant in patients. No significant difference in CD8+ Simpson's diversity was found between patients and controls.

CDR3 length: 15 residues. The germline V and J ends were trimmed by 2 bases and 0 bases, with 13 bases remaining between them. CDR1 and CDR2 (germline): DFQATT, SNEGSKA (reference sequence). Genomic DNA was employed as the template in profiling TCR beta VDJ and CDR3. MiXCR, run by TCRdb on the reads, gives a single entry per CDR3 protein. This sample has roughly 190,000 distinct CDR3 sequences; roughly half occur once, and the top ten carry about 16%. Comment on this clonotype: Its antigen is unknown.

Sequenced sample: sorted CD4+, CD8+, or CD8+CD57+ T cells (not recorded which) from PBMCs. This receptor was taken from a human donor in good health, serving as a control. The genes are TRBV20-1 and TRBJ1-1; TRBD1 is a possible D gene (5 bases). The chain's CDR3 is CSARPGTPVNTEAFF. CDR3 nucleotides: TGCAGTGCTAGACCCGGGACTCCAGTGAACACTGAAGCTTTCTTT.